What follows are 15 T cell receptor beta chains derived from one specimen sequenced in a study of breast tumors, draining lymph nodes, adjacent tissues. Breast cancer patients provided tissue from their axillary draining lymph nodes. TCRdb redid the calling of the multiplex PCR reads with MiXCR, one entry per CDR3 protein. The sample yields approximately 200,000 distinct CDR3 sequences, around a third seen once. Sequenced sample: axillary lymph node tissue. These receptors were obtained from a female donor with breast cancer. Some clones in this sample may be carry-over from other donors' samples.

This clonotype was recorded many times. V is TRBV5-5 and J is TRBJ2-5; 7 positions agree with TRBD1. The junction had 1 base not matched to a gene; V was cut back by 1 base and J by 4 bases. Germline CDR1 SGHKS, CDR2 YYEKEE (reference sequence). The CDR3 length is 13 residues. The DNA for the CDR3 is TGTGCCAGCAGCTTGCAGGGGGTAGAGACCCAGTACTTC. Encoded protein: CASSLQGVETQYF. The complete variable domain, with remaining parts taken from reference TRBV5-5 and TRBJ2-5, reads DAGVTQSPTHLIKTRGQQVTLRCSPISGHKSVSWYQQVLGQGPQFIFQYYEKEERGRGNFPDRFSARQFPNYSSELNVNALLLGDSALYLCASSLQGVETQYFGPGTRLLVL.

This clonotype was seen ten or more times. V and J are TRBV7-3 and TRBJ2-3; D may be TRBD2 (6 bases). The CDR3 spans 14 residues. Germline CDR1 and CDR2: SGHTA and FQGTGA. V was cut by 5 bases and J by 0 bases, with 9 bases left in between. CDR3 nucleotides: TGTGCCAGCAGCCCGGGGACTAGCACAGATACGCAGTATTTT. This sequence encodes CASSPGTSTDTQYF. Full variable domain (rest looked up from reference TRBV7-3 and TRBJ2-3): GAGVSQTPSNKVTEKGKYVELRCDPISGHTALYWYRQSLGQGPEFLIYFQGTGAADDSGLPNDRFFAVRPEGSVSTLKIQRTERGDSAVYLCASSPGTSTDTQYFGPGTRLTVL.

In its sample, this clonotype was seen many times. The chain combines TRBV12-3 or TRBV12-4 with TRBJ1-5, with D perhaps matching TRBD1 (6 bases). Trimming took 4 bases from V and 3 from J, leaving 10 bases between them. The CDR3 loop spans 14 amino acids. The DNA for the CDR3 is TGTGCCAGCAGTTCCACAGGGTACAATCAGCCCCAGCATTTT. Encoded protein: CASSSTGYNQPQHF.

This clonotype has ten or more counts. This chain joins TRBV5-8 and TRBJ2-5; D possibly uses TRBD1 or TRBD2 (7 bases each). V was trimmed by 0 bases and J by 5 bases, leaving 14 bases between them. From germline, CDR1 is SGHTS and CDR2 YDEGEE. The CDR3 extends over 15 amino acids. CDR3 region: CASSLAQGRGETQYF. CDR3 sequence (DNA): TGTGCCAGCAGCTTGGCACAGGGGAGGGGTGAGACCCAGTACTTC.

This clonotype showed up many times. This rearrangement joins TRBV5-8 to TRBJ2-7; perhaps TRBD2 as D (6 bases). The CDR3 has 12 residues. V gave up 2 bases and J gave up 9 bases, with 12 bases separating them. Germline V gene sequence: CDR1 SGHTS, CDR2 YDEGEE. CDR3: CASSFELGGQYF. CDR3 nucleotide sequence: TGTGCCAGCAGCTTTGAATTGGGAGGGCAGTACTTC. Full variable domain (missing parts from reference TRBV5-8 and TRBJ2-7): EAGVTQSPTHLIKTRGQQATLRCSPISGHTSVYWYQQALGLGLQFLLWYDEGEERNRGNFPPRFSGRQFPNYSSELNVNALELEDSALYLCASSFELGGQYFGPGTRLTVT.

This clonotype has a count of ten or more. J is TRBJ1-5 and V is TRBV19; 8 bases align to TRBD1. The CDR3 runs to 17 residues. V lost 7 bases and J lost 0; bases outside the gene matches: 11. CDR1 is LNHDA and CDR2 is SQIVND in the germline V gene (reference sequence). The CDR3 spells CASTQTGDNYSNQPQHF. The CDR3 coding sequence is TGTGCCAGTACCCAGACAGGGGACAATTATAGCAATCAGCCCCAGCATTTT. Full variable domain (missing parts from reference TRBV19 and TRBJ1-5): DGGITQSPKYLFRKEGQNVTLSCEQNLNHDAMYWYRQDPGQGLRLIYYSQIVNDFQKGDIAEGYSVSREKKESFPLTVTSAQKNPTAFYLCASTQTGDNYSNQPQHFGDGTRLSIL.

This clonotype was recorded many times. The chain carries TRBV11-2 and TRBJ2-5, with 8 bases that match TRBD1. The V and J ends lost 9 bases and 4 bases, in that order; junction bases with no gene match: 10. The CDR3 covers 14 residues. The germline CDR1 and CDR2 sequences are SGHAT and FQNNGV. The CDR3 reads CASEQGDMRETQYF. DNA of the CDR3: TGTGCCAGTGAACAGGGGGACATGCGAGAGACCCAGTACTTC.

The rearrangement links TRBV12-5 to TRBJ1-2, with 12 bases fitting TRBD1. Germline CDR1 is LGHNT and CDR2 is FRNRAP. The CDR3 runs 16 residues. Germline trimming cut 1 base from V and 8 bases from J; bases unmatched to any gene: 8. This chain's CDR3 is CASGLEFLGQGAGYTF. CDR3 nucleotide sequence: TGTGCTAGTGGTTTGGAATTTTTGGGACAGGGGGCAGGCTACACCTTC.

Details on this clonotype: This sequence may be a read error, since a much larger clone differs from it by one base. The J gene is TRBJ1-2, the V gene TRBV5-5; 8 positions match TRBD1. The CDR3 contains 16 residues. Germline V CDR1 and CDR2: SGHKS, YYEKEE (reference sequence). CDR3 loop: CASRYTGDRTNCGYTF. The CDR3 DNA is TGTGCCAGCAGATACACCGGGGACAGGACTAACTGTGGCTACACCTTC.

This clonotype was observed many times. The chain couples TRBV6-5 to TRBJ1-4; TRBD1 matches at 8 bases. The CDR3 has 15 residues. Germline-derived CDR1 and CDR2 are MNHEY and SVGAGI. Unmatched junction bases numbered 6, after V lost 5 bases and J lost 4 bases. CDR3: CASSPTGGNNEKLFF. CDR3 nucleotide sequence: TGTGCCAGCAGTCCCACAGGGGGGAATAATGAAAAACTGTTTTTT.

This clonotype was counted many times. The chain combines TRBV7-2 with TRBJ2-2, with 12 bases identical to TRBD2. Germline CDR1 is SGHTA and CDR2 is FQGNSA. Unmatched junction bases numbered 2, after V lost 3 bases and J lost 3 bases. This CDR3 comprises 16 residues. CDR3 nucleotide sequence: TGTGCCAGCAGCTTCCGACTAGCGGGAGACACCGGGGAGCTGTTTTTT. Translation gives CASSFRLAGDTGELFF.

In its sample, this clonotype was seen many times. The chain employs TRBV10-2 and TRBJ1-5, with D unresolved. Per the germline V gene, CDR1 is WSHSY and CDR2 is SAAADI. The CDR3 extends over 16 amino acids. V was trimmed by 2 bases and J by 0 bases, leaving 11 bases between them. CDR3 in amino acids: CASSEPPGNSNQPQHF. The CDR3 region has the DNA TGCGCCAGCAGTGAGCCCCCGGGTAATAGCAATCAGCCCCAGCATTTT.

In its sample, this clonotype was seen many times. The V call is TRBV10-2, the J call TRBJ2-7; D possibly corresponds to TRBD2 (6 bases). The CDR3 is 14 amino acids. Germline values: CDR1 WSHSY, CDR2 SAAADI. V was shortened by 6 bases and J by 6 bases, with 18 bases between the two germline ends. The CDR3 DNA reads TGCGCCAGCAGGGGGTTAGGTAGCGGTCTCGAGCAGTACTTC. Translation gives CASRGLGSGLEQYF.

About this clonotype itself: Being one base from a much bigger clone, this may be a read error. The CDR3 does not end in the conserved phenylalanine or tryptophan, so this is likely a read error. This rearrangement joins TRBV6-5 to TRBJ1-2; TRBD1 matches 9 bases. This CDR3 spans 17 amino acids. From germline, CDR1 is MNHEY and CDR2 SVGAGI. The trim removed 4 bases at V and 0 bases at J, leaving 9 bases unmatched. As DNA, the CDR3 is TGTGCCAGCAGTTTACACTCCGGGACAGGGACTAACTATGGCTACACCCTC. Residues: CASSLHSGTGTNYGYTL.

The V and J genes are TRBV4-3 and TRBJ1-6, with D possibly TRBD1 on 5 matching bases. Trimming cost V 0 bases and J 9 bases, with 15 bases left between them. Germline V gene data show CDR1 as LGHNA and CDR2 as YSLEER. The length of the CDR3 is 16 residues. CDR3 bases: TGCGCCAGCAGCCAAGATAGTCGGCAAAGGGGTTCACCCCTCCACTTT. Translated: CASSQDSRQRGSPLHF.